This TCR beta chain was documented in a study of blood T cell repertoires in COVID-19. Study-wide context: Samples taken during acute and convalescent COVID-19 were collected in the United States, Italy and Spain. PBMCs, B-cell-depleted T cells, or T cells provided the cDNA or gDNA that made up the material.

Repertoires were generated with immunoSEQ multiplex PCR, while TCRdb's copy carries only in-frame clones and drops some. The data show 150,000 to 200,000 clones, approximately 80% seen once. For recovered donors of Cohort 3, there were two negative PCRs, clearance, or symptom resolution. The germline gives CDR1 SGHRS, CDR2 YFSETQ. This CDR3 is built from 16 residues. Trimming took 0 bases from V and 0 from J, leaving 9 bases between them. The sample comprised PBMCs or T cells enriched from blood (not recorded which). The chain recombines TRBV5-1 with TRBJ2-2; D uncertain. The clonotype originates from an older woman who had recovered from COVID-19. The CDR3 nucleotides are TGCGCCAGCAGCTTGGTCCGCGGAGCGAACACCGGGGAGCTGTTTTTT. As protein: CASSLVRGANTGELFF.